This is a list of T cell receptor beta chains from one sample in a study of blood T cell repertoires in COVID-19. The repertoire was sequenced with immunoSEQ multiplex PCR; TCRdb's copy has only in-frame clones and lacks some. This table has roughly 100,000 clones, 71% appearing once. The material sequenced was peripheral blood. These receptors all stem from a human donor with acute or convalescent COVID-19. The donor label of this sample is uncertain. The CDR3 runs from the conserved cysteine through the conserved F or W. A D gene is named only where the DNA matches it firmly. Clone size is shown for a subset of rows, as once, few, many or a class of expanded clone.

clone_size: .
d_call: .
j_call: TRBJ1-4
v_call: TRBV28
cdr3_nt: TGTGCCAGCAGTTTCCACAGGGCTCCTAATGAAAAACTGTTTTTT
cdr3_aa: CASSFHRAPNEKLFF

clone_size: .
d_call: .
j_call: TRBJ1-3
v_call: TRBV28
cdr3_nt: TGTGCCAGCACCCCCCCAGGGTTCTCTGGAAACACCATATATTTT
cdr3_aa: CASTPPGFSGNTIYF

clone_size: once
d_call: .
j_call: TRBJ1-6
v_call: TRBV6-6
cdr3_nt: TGTGCCAGCAGTCGAGAGGGAAGGGCCTATAATTCACCCCTCCACTTT
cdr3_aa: CASSREGRAYNSPLHF

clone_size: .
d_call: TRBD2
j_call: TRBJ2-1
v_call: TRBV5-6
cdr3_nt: TGTGCCAGCAGCTTGGGACTAGCGGGGCCCAATGAGCAGTTCTTC
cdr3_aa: CASSLGLAGPNEQFF

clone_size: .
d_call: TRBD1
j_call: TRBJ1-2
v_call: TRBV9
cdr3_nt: TGTGCCAGCAGCGTGGACAGGGGGGGAGGCTACACCTTC
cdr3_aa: CASSVDRGGGYTF

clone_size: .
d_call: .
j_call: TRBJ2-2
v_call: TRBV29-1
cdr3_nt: TGCAGCGTTGGGACATCGTCTTTGAACACCGGGGAGCTGTTTTTT
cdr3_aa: CSVGTSSLNTGELFF

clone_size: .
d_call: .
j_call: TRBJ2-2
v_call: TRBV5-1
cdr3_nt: TGCGCCAGCAACGTGGACAGGAACACCGGGGAGCTGTTTTTT
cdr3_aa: CASNVDRNTGELFF

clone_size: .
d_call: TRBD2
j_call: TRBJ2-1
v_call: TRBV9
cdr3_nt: TGTGCCAGCAGGTCCGGGGGGGCCTCCTACAATGAGCAGTTCTTC
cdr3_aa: CASRSGGASYNEQFF

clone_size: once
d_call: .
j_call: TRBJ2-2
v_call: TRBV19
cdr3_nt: TGTGCCAGCTGGGGGGAGTCATACACCGGGGAGCTGTTTTTT
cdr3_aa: CASWGESYTGELFF

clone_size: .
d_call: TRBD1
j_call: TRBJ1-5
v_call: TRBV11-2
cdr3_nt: TGTGCCAGCAGCAAGGACAGGAATAGCAATCAGCCCCAGCATTTT
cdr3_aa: CASSKDRNSNQPQHF

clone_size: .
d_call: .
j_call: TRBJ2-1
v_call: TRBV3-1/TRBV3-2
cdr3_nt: TGTGCCAGCAACCAAGGAGGGTCGCCGAGTAGGCAGTTCTTC
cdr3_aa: CASNQGGSPSRQFF

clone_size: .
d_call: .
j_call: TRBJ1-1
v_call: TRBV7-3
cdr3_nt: TGTGCCAGCAGCCGGGACGGCAGGGGCACTGAAGCTTTCTTT
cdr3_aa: CASSRDGRGTEAFF

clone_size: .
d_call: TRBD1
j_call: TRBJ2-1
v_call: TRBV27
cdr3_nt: TGTGCCAGCAGTTCAGAGCCTCCGGACAGGCTTCTGTTTGAGCAGTTCTTC
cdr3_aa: CASSSEPPDRLLFEQFF

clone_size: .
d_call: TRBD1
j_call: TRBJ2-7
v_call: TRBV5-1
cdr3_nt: TGCGCCAGCAGCTTGGGGCAGGGGGCCTACGAGCAGTACTTC
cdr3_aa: CASSLGQGAYEQYF